Shown below are 9 T cell receptor beta chains from a single sample sequenced in a study of cytomegalovirus exposure and HLA in healthy donors. The assay was immunoSEQ multiplex PCR, and TCRdb's table has in-frame clones only and misses some. The sample has some 350,000 clones; approximately 86% are singletons. Sequenced material: PBMCs. Every receptor here comes from a woman aged 25 to 39 in good health and CMV-seropositive.

The chain joins TRBV5-1 to TRBJ2-5; D unresolved. Germline values: CDR1 SGHRS, CDR2 YFSETQ. Trimming shortened V by 4 bases and J by 1 base, and 11 bases separated the two germline ends. The CDR3 spans 14 residues. Here the CDR3 reads CASSPVALQETQYF. The CDR3 DNA is TGCGCCAGCAGCCCGGTGGCTCTCCAAGAGACCCAGTACTTC.

The rearrangement uses TRBV6-1 and TRBJ2-7; 7 positions agree with TRBD2. The CDR3 is 17 residues long. Germline values: CDR1 MNHNS, CDR2 SASEGT. Unmatched junction bases numbered 14, after V lost 2 bases and J lost 4 bases. CDR3 region: CASSEIRGSGRTYEQYF. CDR3 nucleotides: TGTGCCAGCAGTGAAATTCGAGGTAGCGGGCGAACTTACGAGCAGTACTTC.

J is TRBJ1-4 and V is TRBV30; D gene ambiguous. V lost 8 bases and J lost 2, with 15 bases in between. The V gene's germline CDR1 is GTSNPN and CDR2 SVGIG (reference sequence). The CDR3 is 14 residues long. The CDR3: CALLGKGTNEKLFF. The CDR3 DNA follows: TGTGCCCTCCTGGGGAAAGGGACTAATGAAAAACTGTTTTTT.

The chain combines TRBV7-8 with TRBJ2-3; D gene unclear. Looked up from germline, CDR1 is SGHVS and CDR2 is FQNEAQ. V was trimmed by 4 bases and J by 1 base, leaving 9 bases between them. The CDR3 spans 14 residues. The CDR3 loop is CASSSGRGTDTQYF. In nucleotides, the CDR3 is TGTGCCAGCAGCTCAGGACGAGGCACAGATACGCAGTATTTT.

V and J are TRBV9 and TRBJ2-5, with a weak D call TRBD2 (5 bases). The germline V gene encodes CDR1 SGDLS and CDR2 YYNGEE. Trimming shortened V by 0 bases and J by 5 bases, and 11 bases separated the two germline ends. CDR3 length equals 14 residues. CDR3 sequence: CASSVDGGWETQYF. Here the CDR3 DNA reads TGTGCCAGCAGCGTAGATGGCGGGTGGGAGACCCAGTACTTC.

This chain uses TRBV7-3 with TRBJ1-1; D gene ambiguous. The germline V and J ends were trimmed by 7 bases and 1 base, with 16 bases remaining between them. The CDR3 loop spans 15 amino acids. Germline V CDR1 and CDR2: SGHTA, FQGTGA. This CDR3 reads CASKREVTGNTEAFF. The CDR3 DNA is TGTGCCAGCAAGAGGGAGGTAACCGGGAACACTGAAGCTTTCTTT.

The chain combines TRBV9 with TRBJ2-5; D is unclear. The germline V and J ends were trimmed by 3 bases and 1 base, with 4 bases remaining between them. There are 12 residues in the CDR3. Germline CDR1 SGDLS, CDR2 YYNGEE. CDR3 in DNA: TGTGCCAGCAGCGAGACCCAAGAGACCCAGTACTTC. Translated, it gives CASSETQETQYF.

The table lists this clone with a few counts. J is TRBJ1-6 and V is TRBV6-5; no reliable D call. V shed 7 bases and J shed 10 bases, with 20 bases lying between them. The CDR3 has 15 residues. Germline V gives CDR1 MNHEY, CDR2 SVGAGI. CDR3 region: CASKQLTSLASPLHF. For the CDR3, the DNA is TGTGCCAGCAAACAGTTAACTTCGCTAGCGTCACCCCTCCACTTT.

The chain employs TRBV5-1 and TRBJ1-1, with 11 positions matching TRBD1. V was clipped by 3 bases and J by 4 bases; unmatched bases: 8. Germline values: CDR1 SGHRS, CDR2 YFSETQ. CDR3 length: 16 amino acids. CDR3 nucleotide sequence: TGCGCCAGCAGCTCGCCTGGACAGGGGGCGCCCACTGAAGCTTTCTTT. This codes for CASSSPGQGAPTEAFF.